This T cell receptor beta chain was identified during a study of graft-versus-host responses after intestinal transplantation. Across the study: Recipients were given multivisceral, liver-intestinal, or isolated intestinal transplants. Anti-thymocyte globulin served as induction for all recipients, who then took tacrolimus and steroids for two to three years.

With regard to this clone: What it recognizes is unknown.

V lost 4 bases and J lost 5; bases outside the gene matches: 8. CDR3 length equals 15 residues. The germline gives CDR1 SGHNT, CDR2 YYREEE (reference sequence). Study-wide results and caveats: Elevated graft-versus-host to host-versus-graft clonal ratios in allografts were recorded for patients with graft-donor T cell macrochimerism.

Sequencing used immunoSEQ multiplex PCR; TCRdb keeps in-frame clones, though not all of them. The sample has under 85,000 clones, just under 95% seen once. This clonotype was obtained from a human donor who received an intestinal transplant. The sample was unstimulated CD8+ T cells sorted from spleen or lymph node cells, taken before intestinal transplant. J is TRBJ1-1 and V is TRBV5-4; 10 positions match TRBD1. The CDR3 coding sequence is TGTGCCAGCAGCCCTATGACAGGGGGCGAGACTGAAGCTTTCTTT. Its translation is CASSPMTGGETEAFF.